This paragraph covers one TCR beta chain sequence. Antigen unknown. This sample was taken from a study of T cell responses to AZD1222 COVID-19 vaccine. Study findings and constraints: Seropositive status at baseline applied to only six AZD1222 recipients. Spike was spanned by vaccine-associated CD4 TCRs, which were dominant at 160-218 and 743-854.

The data were produced by immunoSEQ multiplex PCR, yet TCRdb's version contains in-frame clones alone and is incomplete. In the table there are about 97,000 clones, roughly 86% of which are singletons. Doses given second, at about 4 or about 12 weeks, were pooled. V shed 1 base and J shed 6 bases, with 9 bases lying between them. The CDR3 has 13 residues. Germline CDR1 reads SEHNR; CDR2 reads FQNEAQ (reference sequence). This chain links TRBV7-9 with TRBJ1-1; perhaps TRBD1 as D (5 bases). The receptor's source is an adult who received the AZD1222 COVID-19 vaccine. The sequenced sample was peripheral blood, obtained 28 days after the second AZD1222 dose. For the CDR3, the DNA is TGTGCCAGCAGCTTAGGGGGGAAGCCTGAAGCTTTCTTT. This translates into CASSLGGKPEAFF.